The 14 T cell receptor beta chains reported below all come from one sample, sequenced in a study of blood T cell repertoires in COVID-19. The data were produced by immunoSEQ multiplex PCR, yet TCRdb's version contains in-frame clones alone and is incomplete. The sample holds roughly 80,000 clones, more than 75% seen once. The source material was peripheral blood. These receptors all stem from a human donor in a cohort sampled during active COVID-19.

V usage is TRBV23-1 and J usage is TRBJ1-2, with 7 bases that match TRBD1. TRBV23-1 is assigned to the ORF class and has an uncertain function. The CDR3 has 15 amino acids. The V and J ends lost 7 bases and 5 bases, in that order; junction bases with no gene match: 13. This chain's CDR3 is CASILTRGRRYGYTF. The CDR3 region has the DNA TGCGCCAGCATTCTCACAAGGGGGCGCCGGTATGGCTACACCTTC.

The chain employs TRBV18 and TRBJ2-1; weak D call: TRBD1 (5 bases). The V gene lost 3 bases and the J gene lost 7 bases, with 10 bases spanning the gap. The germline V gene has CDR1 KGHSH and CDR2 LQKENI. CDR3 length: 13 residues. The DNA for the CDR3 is TGTGCCAGCTCACCGGGGCAGGCGAATGAGCAGTTCTTC. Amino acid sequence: CASSPGQANEQFF.

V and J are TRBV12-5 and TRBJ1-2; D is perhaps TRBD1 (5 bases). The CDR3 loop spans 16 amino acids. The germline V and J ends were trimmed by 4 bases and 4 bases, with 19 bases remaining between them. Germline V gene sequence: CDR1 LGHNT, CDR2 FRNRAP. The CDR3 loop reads CASGWGEGLRGYGYTF. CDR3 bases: TGTGCTAGTGGTTGGGGGGAGGGGCTGAGAGGCTATGGCTACACCTTC.

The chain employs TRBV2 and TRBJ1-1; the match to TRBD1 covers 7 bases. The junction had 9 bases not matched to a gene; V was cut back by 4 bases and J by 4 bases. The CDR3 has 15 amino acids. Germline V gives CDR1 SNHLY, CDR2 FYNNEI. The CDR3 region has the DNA TGTGCCAGCAGTGCTAGACAGGGCAGTAGCACTGAAGCTTTCTTT. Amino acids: CASSARQGSSTEAFF.

CDR3 protein: CATSRWGENTDTQYF. CDR3 in DNA: TGTGCCACCAGCAGGTGGGGGGAAAACACAGATACGCAGTATTTT. The V call is TRBV15, the J call TRBJ2-3; TRBD2 might be the D (6 bases). Trimming shortened V by 3 bases and J by 2 bases, and 12 bases separated the two germline ends. Germline V CDR1 and CDR2: LNHNV, YYDKDF (reference sequence). The CDR3 contains 15 residues.

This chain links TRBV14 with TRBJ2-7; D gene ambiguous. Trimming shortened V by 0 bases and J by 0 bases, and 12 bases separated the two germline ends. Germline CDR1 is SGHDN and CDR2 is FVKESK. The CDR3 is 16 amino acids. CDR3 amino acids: CASSQDPLPGSYEQYF. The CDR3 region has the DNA TGTGCCAGCAGCCAAGATCCCCTCCCGGGCTCCTACGAGCAGTACTTC.

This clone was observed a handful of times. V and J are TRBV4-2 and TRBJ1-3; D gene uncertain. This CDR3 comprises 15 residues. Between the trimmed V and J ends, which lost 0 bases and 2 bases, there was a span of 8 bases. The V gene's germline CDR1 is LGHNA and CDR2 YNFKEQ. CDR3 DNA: TGTGCCAGCAGCCAAGATCGAGGCCCTGGAAACACCATATATTTT. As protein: CASSQDRGPGNTIYF.

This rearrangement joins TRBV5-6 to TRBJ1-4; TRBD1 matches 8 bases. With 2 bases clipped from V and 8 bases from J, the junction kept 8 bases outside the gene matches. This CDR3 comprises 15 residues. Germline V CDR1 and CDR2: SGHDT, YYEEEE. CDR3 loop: CASSFRTGKAEKLFF. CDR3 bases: TGTGCCAGCAGCTTTAGGACAGGGAAGGCGGAAAAACTGTTTTTT.

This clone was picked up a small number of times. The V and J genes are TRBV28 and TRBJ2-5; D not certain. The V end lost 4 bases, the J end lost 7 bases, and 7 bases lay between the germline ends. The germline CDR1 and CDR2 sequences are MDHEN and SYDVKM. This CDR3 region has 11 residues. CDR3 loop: CASSSRGTQYF. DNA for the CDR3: TGTGCCAGCAGTTCAAGAGGGACCCAGTACTTC.

CDR3 DNA: TGTGCCAGCAGCTCAGGGGGCCCCGATCAGCCCCAGCATTTT. This translates into CASSSGGPDQPQHF. The V gene is TRBV7-9, the J gene TRBJ1-5; 8 bases fit TRBD1. The CDR3 contains 14 residues. Germline V gives CDR1 SEHNR, CDR2 FQNEAQ (reference sequence). Unmatched junction bases numbered 4, after V lost 4 bases and J lost 5 bases. Combining the CDR3 with reference TRBV7-9 and TRBJ1-5 gives the whole variable domain DTGVSQNPRHKITKRGQNVTFRCDPISEHNRLYWYRQTLGQGPEFLTYFQNEAQLEKSRLLSDRFSAERPKGSFSTLEIQRTEQGDSAMYLCASSSGGPDQPQHFGDGTRLSIL.

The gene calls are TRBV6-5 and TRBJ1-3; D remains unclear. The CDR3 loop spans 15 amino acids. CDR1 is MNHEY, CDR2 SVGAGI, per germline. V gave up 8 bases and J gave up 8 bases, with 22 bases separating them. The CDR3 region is CASFPRVFRLDTIYF. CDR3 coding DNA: TGTGCCAGCTTTCCCCGGGTCTTTAGGCTCGACACCATATATTTT.

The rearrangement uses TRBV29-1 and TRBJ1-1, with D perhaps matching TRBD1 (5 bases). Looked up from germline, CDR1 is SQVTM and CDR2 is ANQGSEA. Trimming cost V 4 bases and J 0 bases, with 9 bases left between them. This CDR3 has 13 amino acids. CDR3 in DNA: TGCAGCGTTGCAGGGTTCATGAACACTGAAGCTTTCTTT. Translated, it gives CSVAGFMNTEAFF.

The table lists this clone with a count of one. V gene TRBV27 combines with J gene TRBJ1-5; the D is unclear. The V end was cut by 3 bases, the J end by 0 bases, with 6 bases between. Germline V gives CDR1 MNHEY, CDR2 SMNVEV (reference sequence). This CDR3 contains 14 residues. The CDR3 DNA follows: TGTGCCAGCAGTTTGAGGGATAGCAATCAGCCCCAGCATTTT. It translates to CASSLRDSNQPQHF.

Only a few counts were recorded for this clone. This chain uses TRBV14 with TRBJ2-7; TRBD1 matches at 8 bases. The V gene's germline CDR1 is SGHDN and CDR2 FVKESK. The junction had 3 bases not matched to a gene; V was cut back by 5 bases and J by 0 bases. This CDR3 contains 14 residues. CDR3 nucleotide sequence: TGTGCCAGCAGCTACAGGGGGAGCTCCTACGAGCAGTACTTC. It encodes CASSYRGSSYEQYF. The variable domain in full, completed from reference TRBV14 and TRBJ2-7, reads EAGVTQFPSHSVIEKGQTVTLRCDPISGHDNLYWYRRVMGKEIKFLLHFVKESKQDESGMPNNRFLAERTGGTYSTLKVQPAELEDSGVYFCASSYRGSSYEQYFGPGTRLTVT.